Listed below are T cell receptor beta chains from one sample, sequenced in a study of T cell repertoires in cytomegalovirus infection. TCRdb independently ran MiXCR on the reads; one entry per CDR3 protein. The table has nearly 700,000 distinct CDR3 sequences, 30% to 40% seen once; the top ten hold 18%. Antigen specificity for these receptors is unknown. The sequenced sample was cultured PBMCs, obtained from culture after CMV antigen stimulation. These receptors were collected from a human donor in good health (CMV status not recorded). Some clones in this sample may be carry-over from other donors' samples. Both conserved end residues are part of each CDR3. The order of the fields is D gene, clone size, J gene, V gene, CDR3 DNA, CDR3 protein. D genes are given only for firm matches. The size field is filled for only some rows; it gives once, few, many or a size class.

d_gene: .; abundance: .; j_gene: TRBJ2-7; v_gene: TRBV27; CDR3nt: TGTGCCAGCAGTTTATGGATGGGGGGCGAGCAGTACTTC; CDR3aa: CASSLWMGGEQYF
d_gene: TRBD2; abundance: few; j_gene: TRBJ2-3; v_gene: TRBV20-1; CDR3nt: TGCAGTGCTGCGACTAGCGGGGGCAGAGATACGCAGTATTTT; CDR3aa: CSAATSGGRDTQYF
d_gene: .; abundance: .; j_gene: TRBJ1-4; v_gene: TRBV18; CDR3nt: TGTGCCAGCTCACCACCAGGGCAGCTACAAGCAACTAATGAAAAACTGTTTTTT; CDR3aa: CASSPPGQLQATNEKLFF
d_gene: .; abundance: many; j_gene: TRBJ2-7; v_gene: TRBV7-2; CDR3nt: TGTGCCAGCAGCTTAAATTCCAACTCCTACGAGCAGTACTTC; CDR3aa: CASSLNSNSYEQYF
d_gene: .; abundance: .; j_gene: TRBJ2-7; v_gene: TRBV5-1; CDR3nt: TGCGCCAGCAGCTTGGGTCAGGAGCAGTACTTC; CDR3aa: CASSLGQEQYF
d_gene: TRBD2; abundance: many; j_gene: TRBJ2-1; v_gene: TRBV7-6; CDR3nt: TGTGCCAGCAGCTTAGGACGGGGGAGGGCCGGGTCTTATGAGCAGTTCTTC; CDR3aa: CASSLGRGRAGSYEQFF
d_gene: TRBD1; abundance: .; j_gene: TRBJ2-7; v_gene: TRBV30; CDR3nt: TGTGCCTGGAGGACGGGACAGGGGAACTCCTACGAGCAGTACTTC; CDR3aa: CAWRTGQGNSYEQYF
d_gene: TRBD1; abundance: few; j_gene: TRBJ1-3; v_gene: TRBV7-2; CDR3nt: TGTGCCAGCAGCCAGCGGCAGGGGGCGTACGGAAACACCATATATTTT; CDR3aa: CASSQRQGAYGNTIYF
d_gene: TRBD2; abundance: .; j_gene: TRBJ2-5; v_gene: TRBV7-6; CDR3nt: TGTGCCAGCAGCCCTCCCCGGGGGGGGAGTGCCCAGTACTTC; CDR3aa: CASSPPRGGSAQYF
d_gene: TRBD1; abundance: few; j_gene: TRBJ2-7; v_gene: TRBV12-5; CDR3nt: TGTGCTAGTGGTTTGGTAAGGGACAGGGGACAGTACGAGCAGTACTTC; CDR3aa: CASGLVRDRGQYEQYF
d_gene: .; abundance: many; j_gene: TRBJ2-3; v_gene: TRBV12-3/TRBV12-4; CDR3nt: TGTGCCAGCAGCTCCGGACTCGACTCTAGCACAGATACGCAGTATTTT; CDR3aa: CASSSGLDSSTDTQYF
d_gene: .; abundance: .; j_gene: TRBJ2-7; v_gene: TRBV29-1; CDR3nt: TGCAGCGTTGAAGATCGGAGAGGGTACGGGCAGTACTTC; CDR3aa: CSVEDRRGYGQYF
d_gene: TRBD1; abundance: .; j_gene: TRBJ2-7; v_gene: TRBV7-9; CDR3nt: TGTGCCAGCAGCTTAGCCCAGGGGGCAGTACTCGAGCAGTACTTC; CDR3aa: CASSLAQGAVLEQYF
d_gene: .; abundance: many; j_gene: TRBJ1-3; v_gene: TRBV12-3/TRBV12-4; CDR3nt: TGTGCCAGCAGTTTAGTAAGGTCTGGAAACACCATATATTTT; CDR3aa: CASSLVRSGNTIYF
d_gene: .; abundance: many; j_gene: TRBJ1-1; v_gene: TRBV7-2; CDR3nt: TGTGCCAGCAGCTTAGTTAGTCCTGAAGCTTTCTTT; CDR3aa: CASSLVSPEAFF
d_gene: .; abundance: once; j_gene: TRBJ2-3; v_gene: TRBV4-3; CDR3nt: TGCGCCAGCAGCCAAGGGGGGCTGGTTGAGGATACGCAGTATTTT; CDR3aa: CASSQGGLVEDTQYF
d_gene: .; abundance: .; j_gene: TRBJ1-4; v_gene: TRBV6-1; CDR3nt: TGTGCCAGCAGTCGTACAGGATTGACTAATGAAAAACTGTTTTTT; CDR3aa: CASSRTGLTNEKLFF
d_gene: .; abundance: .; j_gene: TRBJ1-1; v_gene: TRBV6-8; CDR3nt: TGTGCCAGCAGTTCCCACTCATCGGGGACCACTGAAGCTTTCTTT; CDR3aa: CASSSHSSGTTEAFF